This T cell receptor (beta chain) was recovered during a study of CD8 T cells in Susac syndrome. Study summary: Blood was drawn from patients with Susac syndrome. At that point, they were therapy-naive, on corticosteroids, or on intravenous immunoglobulin alone. Findings and caveats of the study: It was in TEMRA cells and active patients that Susac CD8+ clonal expansion peaked.

A quantity of about 0.5 to 1 ug RNA underwent reverse transcription using random hexamers. Amplification of TCR beta CDR3 by immunoSEQ multiplex PCR spanned 54 Vbeta and 13 Jbeta. From the immunoSEQ multiplex PCR reads, TCRdb called clonotypes with MiXCR, one entry per CDR3 protein. The sample carries about 85,000 distinct CDR3 sequences, roughly 94% recorded once. The sequenced target, TCR beta, came from blood CD8+ and CD4+ T cells. As to this clonotype: Its antigen is not known.

Sequencing was carried out using CD8+ T cells from PBMCs. This sequence originates from a human donor with Susac syndrome.

CDR3 nucleotide sequence: TGCAGCGTTAGGACAGGGGCTAATGAAAAACTGTTTTTT. Protein sequence: CSVRTGANEKLFF. V usage is TRBV29-1 and J usage is TRBJ1-4, with 9 bases aligning to TRBD1. The germline V gene has CDR1 SQVTM and CDR2 ANQGSEA. There are 13 residues in the CDR3. J was trimmed by 3 bases and V by 5 bases; bases with no gene match: 1.